The following is a T cell receptor beta chain sequence with its context. Authors' processing steps: The authors estimated nucleated cell counts from reference gene primer amplification. Profiled with immunoSEQ multiplex PCR; TCRdb holds only in-frame clones, not every one. V and J calls and clone size are given by that table; D and trimming were obtained from the DNA. This sample has approximately 280,000 clones, with 89% found just once. The CDR3 has 14 amino acids. Germline V gene data show CDR1 as SGHKS and CDR2 as YYEKEE (reference sequence). The germline V and J ends were trimmed by 2 bases and 2 bases, with 8 bases remaining between them. This sample was taken from a study of blood T cell repertoires in COVID-19. In the study overall: The origin of the acute and convalescent COVID-19 samples was the United States, Italy and Spain. From T cells, B-cell-depleted T cells, or PBMCs came the material, which was cDNA or gDNA.

The sample consisted of peripheral blood. The chain carries TRBV5-5 and TRBJ1-5; perhaps TRBD1 as D (5 bases). The TCR was taken from an older woman with acute or convalescent COVID-19. The CDR3 nucleotides read TGTGCCAGCAGCTTAGGGGTAGGCAATCAGCCCCAGCATTTT. Its translation is CASSLGVGNQPQHF.